This T cell receptor beta chain was sequenced for a study of T cell responses to AZD1222 COVID-19 vaccine. Turning to the study itself: Whether given at about 4 or about 12 weeks, second doses were pooled.

Whole-study findings and limits: It was only five to seven AZD1222 recipients who were seropositive at baseline. Donors skewed white British and female; clonal diversity was possibly underestimated.

Remarks on this clone: What it binds is unknown.

The protocol was immunoSEQ multiplex PCR, while the TCRdb copy is restricted to in-frame clones and leaves out a portion. This sample carries roughly 100,000 clones, 93% of them seen once, and the ten largest clones take 4% to 5.5%. The CDR3 sequence is 15 residues long. Germline V gene lookup returns CDR1 MRHNA and CDR2 SNTAGT. V shed 6 bases and J shed 5 bases, with 18 bases lying between them. The sequence was obtained from an adult in good health. This material consisted of peripheral blood, taken on day 0 of AZD1222 vaccination. The rearrangement uses TRBV6-4 and TRBJ2-3, with TRBD2 as a possible D gene (6 bases). The CDR3 nucleotides are TGTGCCAGCAGACACCGGGAGTGGATAAGAGATACGCAGTATTTT. Translated: CASRHREWIRDTQYF.